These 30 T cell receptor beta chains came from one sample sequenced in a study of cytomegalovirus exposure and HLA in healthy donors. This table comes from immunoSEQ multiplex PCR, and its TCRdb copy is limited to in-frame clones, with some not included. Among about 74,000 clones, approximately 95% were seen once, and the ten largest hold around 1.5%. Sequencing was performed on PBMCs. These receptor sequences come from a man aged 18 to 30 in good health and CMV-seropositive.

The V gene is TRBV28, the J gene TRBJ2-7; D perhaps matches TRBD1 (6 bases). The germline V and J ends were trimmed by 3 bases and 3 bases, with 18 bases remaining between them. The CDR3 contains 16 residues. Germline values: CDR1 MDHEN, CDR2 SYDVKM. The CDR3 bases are TGTGCCAGCAGTTTGGGGGCAGGGCATTTGTTCTACGAGCAGTACTTC. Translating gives CASSLGAGHLFYEQYF.

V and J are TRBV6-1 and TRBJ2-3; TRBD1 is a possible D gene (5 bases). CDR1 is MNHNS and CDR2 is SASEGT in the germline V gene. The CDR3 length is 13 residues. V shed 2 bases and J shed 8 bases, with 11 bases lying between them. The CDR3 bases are TGTGCCAGCAGTGAACAGACAAGGGGTACGCAGTATTTT. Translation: CASSEQTRGTQYF.

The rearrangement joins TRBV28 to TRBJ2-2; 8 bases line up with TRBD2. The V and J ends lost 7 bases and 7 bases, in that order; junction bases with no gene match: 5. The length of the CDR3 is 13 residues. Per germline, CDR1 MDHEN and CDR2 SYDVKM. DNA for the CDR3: TGTGCCAGCACCGGGAGGGCTGTCGGGGAGCTGTTTTTT. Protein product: CASTGRAVGELFF.

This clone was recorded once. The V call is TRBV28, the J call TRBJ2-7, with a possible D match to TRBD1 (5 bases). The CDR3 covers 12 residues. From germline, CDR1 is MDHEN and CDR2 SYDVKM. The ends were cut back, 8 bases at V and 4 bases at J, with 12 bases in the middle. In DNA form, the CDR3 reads TGTGCCAGCTCATCAGGGTTGTACGAGCAGTACTTC. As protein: CASSSGLYEQYF. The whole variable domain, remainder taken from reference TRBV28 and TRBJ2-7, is DVKVTQSSRYLVKRTGEKVFLECVQDMDHENMFWYRQDPGLGLRLIYFSYDVKMKEKGDIPEGYSVSREKKERFSLILESASTNQTSMYLCASSSGLYEQYFGPGTRLTVT.

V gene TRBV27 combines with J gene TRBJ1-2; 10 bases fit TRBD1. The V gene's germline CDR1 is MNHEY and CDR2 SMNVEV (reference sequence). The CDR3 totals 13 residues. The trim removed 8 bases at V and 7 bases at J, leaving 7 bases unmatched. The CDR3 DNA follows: TGTGCCAGCGGGCGACAGGGGGCTTTTGGCTACACCTTC. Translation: CASGRQGAFGYTF.

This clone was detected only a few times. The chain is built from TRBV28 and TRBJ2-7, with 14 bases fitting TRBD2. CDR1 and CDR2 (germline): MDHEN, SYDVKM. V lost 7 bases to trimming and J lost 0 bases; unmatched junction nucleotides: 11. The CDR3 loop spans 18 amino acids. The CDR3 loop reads CASTTTGLAGASSYEQYF. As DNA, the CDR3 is TGTGCCAGCACCACGACGGGACTAGCGGGAGCGAGCTCCTACGAGCAGTACTTC.

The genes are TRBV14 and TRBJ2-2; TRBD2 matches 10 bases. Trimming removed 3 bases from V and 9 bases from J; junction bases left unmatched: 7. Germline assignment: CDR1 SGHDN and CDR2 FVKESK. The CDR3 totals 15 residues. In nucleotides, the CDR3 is TGTGCCAGCAGCCAGGCTAGCGGGAGTACCCGGGAGCTGTTTTTT. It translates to CASSQASGSTRELFF.

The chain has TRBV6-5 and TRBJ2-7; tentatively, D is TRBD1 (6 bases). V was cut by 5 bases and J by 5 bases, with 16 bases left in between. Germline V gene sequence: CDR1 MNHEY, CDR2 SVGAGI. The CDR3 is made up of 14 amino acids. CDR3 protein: CASSIQQGINEQYF. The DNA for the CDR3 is TGTGCCAGCAGTATCCAACAGGGAATCAACGAGCAGTACTTC.

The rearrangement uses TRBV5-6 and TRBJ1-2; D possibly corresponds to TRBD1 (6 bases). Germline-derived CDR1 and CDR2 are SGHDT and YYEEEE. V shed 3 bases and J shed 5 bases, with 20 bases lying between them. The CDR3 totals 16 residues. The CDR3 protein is CASSSSGTRSTYGYTF. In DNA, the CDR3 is TGTGCCAGCAGCTCTTCGGGGACACGATCTACTTATGGCTACACCTTC.

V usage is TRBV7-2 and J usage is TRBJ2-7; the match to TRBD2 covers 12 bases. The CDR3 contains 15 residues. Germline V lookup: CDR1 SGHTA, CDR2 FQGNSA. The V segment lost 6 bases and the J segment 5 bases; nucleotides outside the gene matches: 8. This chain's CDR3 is CASRPTSGRLHEQYF. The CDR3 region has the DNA TGTGCCAGCAGACCCACTAGCGGGAGGCTCCACGAGCAGTACTTC. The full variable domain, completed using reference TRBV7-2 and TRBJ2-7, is GAGVSQSPSNKVTEKGKDVELRCDPISGHTALYWYRQSLGQGLEFLIYFQGNSAPDKSGLPSDRFSAERTGGSVSTLTIQRTQQEDSAVYLCASRPTSGRLHEQYFGPGTRLTVT.

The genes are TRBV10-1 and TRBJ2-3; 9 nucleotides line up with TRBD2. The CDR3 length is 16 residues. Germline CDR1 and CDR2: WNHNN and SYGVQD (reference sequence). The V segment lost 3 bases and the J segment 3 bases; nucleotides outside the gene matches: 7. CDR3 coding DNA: TGCGCCAGCAGTGATGGTGCTAGCGGGGAGACAGATACGCAGTATTTT. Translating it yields CASSDGASGETDTQYF.

CDR3 sequence reads: CAGTTPANTGELFF. In nucleotides, the CDR3 is TGTGCCGGAACTACTCCGGCTAACACCGGGGAGCTGTTTTTT. This sequence joins TRBV30 and TRBJ2-2; no firm D call. CDR1 and CDR2 (germline): GTSNPN, SVGIG (reference sequence). CDR3 length: 14 amino acids. Trimming took 8 bases from V and 2 from J, leaving 15 bases between them.

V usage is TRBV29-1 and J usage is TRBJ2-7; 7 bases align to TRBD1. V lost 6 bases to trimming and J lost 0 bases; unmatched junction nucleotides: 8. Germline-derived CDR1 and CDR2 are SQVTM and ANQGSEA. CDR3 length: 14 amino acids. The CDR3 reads CSVATGTDSYEQYF. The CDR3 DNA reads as TGCAGCGTAGCTACCGGGACAGACTCCTACGAGCAGTACTTC.

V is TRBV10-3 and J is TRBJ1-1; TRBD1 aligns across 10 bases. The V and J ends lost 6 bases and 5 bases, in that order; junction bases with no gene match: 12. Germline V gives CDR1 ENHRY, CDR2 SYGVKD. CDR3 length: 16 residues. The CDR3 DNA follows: TGTGCCATCAGCGGCGACAGGGGGCGGAGAGGTACTGAAGCTTTCTTT. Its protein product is CAISGDRGRRGTEAFF.

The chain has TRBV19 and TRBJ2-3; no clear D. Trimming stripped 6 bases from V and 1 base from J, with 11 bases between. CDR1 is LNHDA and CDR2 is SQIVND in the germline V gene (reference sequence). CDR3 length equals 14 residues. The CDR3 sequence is CASRSSAGTDTQYF. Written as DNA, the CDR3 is TGTGCCAGTAGGTCTTCGGCGGGCACAGATACGCAGTATTTT.

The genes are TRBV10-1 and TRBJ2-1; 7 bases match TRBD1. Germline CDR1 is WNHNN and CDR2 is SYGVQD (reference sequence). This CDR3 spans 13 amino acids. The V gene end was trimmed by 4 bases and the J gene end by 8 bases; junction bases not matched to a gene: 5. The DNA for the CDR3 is TGCGCCAGCAGTGTCGACAGGGCCCATGAGCAGTTCTTC. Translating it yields CASSVDRAHEQFF.

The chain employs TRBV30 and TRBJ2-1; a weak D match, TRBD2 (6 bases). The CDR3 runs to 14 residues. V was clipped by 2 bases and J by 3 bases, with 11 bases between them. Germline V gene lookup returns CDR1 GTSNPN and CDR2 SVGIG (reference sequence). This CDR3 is CAWSPRRGYNEQFF. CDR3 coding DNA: TGTGCCTGGAGTCCCCGGCGGGGCTACAATGAGCAGTTCTTC.

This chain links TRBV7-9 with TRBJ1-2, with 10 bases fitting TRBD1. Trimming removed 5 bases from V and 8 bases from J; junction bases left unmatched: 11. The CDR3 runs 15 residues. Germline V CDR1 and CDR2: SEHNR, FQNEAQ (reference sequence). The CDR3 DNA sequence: TGTGCCAGCAGCCCTGGACAGGGGGTAGGAGGCGGCTACACCTTC. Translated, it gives CASSPGQGVGGGYTF.

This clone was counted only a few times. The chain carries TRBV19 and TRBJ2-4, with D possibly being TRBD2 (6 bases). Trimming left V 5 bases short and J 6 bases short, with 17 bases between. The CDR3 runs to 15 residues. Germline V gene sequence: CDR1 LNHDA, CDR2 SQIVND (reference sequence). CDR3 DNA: TGTGCCAGTAGTTATTTGGAGGAGGGTATAAACATTCAGTACTTC. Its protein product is CASSYLEEGINIQYF.

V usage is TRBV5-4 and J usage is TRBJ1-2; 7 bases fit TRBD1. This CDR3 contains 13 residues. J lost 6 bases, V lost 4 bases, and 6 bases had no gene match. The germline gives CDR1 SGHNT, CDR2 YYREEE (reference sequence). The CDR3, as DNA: TGTGCCAGCAGCAGAGACAGGGTTAATGGCTACACCTTC. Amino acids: CASSRDRVNGYTF.

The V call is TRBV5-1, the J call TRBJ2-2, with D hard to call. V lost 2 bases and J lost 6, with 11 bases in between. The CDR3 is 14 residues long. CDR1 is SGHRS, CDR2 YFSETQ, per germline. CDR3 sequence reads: CASSFARVPGELFF. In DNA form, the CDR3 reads TGCGCCAGCAGCTTTGCACGGGTTCCCGGGGAGCTGTTTTTT.

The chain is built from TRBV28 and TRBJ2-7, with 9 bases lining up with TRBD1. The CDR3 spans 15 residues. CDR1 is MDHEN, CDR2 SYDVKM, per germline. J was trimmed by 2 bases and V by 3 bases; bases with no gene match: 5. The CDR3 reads CASSLGDRVAYEQYF. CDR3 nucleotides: TGTGCCAGCAGTTTGGGGGACAGGGTAGCCTACGAGCAGTACTTC.

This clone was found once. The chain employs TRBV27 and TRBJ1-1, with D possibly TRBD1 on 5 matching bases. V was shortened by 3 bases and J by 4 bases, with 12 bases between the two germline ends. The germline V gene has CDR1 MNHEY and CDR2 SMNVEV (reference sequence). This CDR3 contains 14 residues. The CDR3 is CASSFHQGGTEAFF. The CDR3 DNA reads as TGTGCCAGCAGTTTTCACCAGGGTGGCACTGAAGCTTTCTTT.

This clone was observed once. The DNA of the CDR3 is TGCAGCGTCCCGACAGGGAGCGAGCAGTACTTC. Protein product: CSVPTGSEQYF. The rearrangement links TRBV29-1 to TRBJ2-7, with 7 bases matching TRBD1. The CDR3 spans 11 residues. The germline gives CDR1 SQVTM, CDR2 ANQGSEA. The J segment lost 6 bases and the V segment lost 6 bases, leaving 5 bases of the junction unmatched.

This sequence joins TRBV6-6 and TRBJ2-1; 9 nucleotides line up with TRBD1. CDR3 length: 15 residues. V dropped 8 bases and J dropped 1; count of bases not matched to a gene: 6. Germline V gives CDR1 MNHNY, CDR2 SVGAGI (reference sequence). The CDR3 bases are TGTGCCAGCCAGGGGACAGGGCTGTCCTACAATGAGCAGTTCTTC. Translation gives CASQGTGLSYNEQFF.

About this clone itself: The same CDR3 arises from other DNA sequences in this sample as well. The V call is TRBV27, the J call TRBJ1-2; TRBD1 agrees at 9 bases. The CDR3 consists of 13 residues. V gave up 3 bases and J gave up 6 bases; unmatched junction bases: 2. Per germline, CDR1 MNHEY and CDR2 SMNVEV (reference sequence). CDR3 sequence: CASSFTGGNGYTF. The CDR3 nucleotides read TGTGCCAGCAGTTTCACAGGGGGCAATGGCTACACCTTC.

The CDR3 sequence: CASSPSGPVYEQYF. The DNA for the CDR3 is TGTGCCAGTTCCCCCTCGGGTCCCGTCTACGAGCAGTACTTC. This chain connects TRBV28 to TRBJ2-7; D unresolved. The CDR3 contains 14 residues. The V end lost 9 bases, the J end lost 3 bases, and 18 bases lay between the germline ends. Germline V gives CDR1 MDHEN, CDR2 SYDVKM.

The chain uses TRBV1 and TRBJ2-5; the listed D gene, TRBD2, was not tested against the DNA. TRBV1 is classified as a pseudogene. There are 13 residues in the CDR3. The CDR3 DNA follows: TGCACCACCACTAGCGGGATCCAAGAGACCCAGTACTTC. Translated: CTTTSGIQETQYF.

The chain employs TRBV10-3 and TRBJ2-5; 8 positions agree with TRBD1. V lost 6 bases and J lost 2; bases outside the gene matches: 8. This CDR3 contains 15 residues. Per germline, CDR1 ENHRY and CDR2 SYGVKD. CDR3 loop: CAISRQGPAQETQYF. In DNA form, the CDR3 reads TGTGCCATCAGCAGACAGGGGCCGGCTCAAGAGACCCAGTACTTC.

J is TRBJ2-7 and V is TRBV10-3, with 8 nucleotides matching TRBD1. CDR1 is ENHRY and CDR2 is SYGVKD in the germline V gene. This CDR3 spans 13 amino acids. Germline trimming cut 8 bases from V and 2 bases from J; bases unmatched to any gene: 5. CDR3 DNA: TGTGCCATCGGGCAGGGGGCCCCCTACGAGCAGTACTTC. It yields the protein CAIGQGAPYEQYF.